These 25 T cell receptor beta chains came from one sample sequenced in a study of T cells in Graves' hyperthyroidism and ophthalmopathy. RNA transcripts provided the source from which TCR beta CDR3 regions were amplified. When the TCR CDR3 underwent first-round RT-PCR, the HTBI primer set was used. One entry per CDR3 protein results from TCRdb running MiXCR on the multiplex PCR reads. This sample has approximately 330,000 distinct CDR3 sequences, with approximately 14% found just once. Material for sequencing was blood. The receptors were gathered from a middle-aged woman with Graves' ophthalmopathy.

In its sample, this clonotype was seen many times. The chain joins TRBV27 to TRBJ2-4; D might be TRBD1 or TRBD2, each matching 5 bases. Germline V CDR1 and CDR2: MNHEY, SMNVEV (reference sequence). The CDR3 is made up of 15 amino acids. The V and J ends lost 6 bases and 0 bases respectively, with 12 bases between them. CDR3 DNA: TGTGCCAGCAGACCAAGAGGGGTAGCCAAAAACATTCAGTACTTC. It specifies CASRPRGVAKNIQYF.

This clonotype was picked up many times. The V call is TRBV12-3 or TRBV12-4, the J call TRBJ2-3, with D unresolved. The CDR3 has 17 amino acids. Trimming took 3 bases from V and 2 from J, leaving 18 bases between them. For the CDR3, the DNA is TGTGCCAGCAGTTTCGCACCTAGAGTTTTAAACACAGATACGCAGTATTTT. It encodes CASSFAPRVLNTDTQYF.

This clonotype was seen ten or more times. The V call is TRBV28, the J call TRBJ1-2; TRBD1 is a possible D gene (5 bases). The CDR3 totals 13 residues. The germline V and J ends were trimmed by 8 bases and 3 bases, with 13 bases remaining between them. CDR1 MDHEN and CDR2 SYDVKM come from the germline V gene. The CDR3 DNA sequence: TGTGCCAGCCTACACGGGGGGTACTATGGCTACACCTTC. Its protein product is CASLHGGYYGYTF.

This clonotype has ten or more counts. The rearrangement links TRBV29-1 to TRBJ2-3; the match to TRBD1 covers 10 bases. With V trimmed by 6 bases and J by 4 bases, 7 bases remained unmatched. Germline CDR1 reads SQVTM; CDR2 reads ANQGSEA. This CDR3 contains 14 residues. The CDR3 DNA sequence: TGCAGCGTCACCCGGGACAGGGGATCAGATACGCAGTATTTT. This gives the protein CSVTRDRGSDTQYF.

This clonotype was seen a few times. The rearrangement joins TRBV7-9 to TRBJ2-1, with 8 positions matching TRBD2. The germline V gene encodes CDR1 SEHNR and CDR2 FQNEAQ (reference sequence). The V and J ends lost 4 bases and 6 bases, in that order; junction bases with no gene match: 14. CDR3 length: 17 amino acids. CDR3 DNA: TGTGCCAGCAGCTCGGCCCTGAGCGGGAGAAAGGCCAATGAGCAGTTCTTC. This gives the protein CASSSALSGRKANEQFF.

The chain recombines TRBV9 with TRBJ2-3; tentatively, D is TRBD1 (5 bases). The CDR3 sequence is 14 residues long. V lost 2 bases and J 2 bases, leaving 9 bases between the germline ends. CDR1 and CDR2 from the germline V gene are SGDLS and YYNGEE. CDR3 loop: CASSVGASTDTQYF. CDR3 DNA sequence: TGTGCCAGCAGCGTTGGGGCCTCCACAGATACGCAGTATTTT.

This clonotype was seen many times. The rearrangement links TRBV7-2 to TRBJ1-4; the D gene is possibly TRBD1 (6 bases). V lost 5 bases and J lost 4, with 11 bases in between. Germline CDR1 and CDR2: SGHTA and FQGNSA. This CDR3 is built from 14 residues. This chain's CDR3 is CASSPQGGNEKLFF. As DNA, the CDR3 is TGTGCCAGCAGCCCACAGGGTGGTAATGAAAAACTGTTTTTT.

V gene TRBV10-3 combines with J gene TRBJ2-1, with no clear D. Germline V CDR1 and CDR2: ENHRY, SYGVKD. CDR3 size: 12 residues. Deletions cut 8 bases from V and 2 bases from J, with 7 bases between. CDR3 residues: CAIGLTYNEQFF. CDR3 bases: TGTGCCATCGGATTAACCTACAATGAGCAGTTCTTC.

This clonotype was seen many times. The gene calls are TRBV6-1 and TRBJ2-2; 7 nucleotides agree with TRBD2. Germline loops: CDR1 MNHNS, CDR2 SASEGT. With 5 bases clipped from V and 6 bases from J, the junction kept 12 bases outside the gene matches. This CDR3 comprises 16 residues. The DNA for the CDR3 is TGTGCCAGCAGTCGCGGGACTACCTTGTTATCCGGGGAGCTGTTTTTT. The encoded protein is CASSRGTTLLSGELFF.

There are a few counts of this clonotype. This chain uses TRBV6-2 or TRBV6-3 with TRBJ1-4; 7 nucleotides line up with TRBD1. J was trimmed by 1 base and V by 5 bases; bases with no gene match: 7. This CDR3 comprises 16 residues. The germline gives CDR1 MNHEY, CDR2 SVGEGT. The CDR3 bases are TGTGCCAGCAGTGACGACAGGGAAATAACTAATGAAAAACTGTTTTTT. Protein: CASSDDREITNEKLFF.

This clonotype was detected only a few times. The J gene is TRBJ1-1, the V gene TRBV27, with D possibly TRBD1 on 6 matching bases. CDR1 is MNHEY and CDR2 is SMNVEV in the germline V gene (reference sequence). CDR3 length: 15 residues. Trimming removed 2 bases at V and 5 bases at J, with 15 bases between. The DNA of the CDR3 is TGTGCCAGCAGTTTACTTCCAGGGGCGGCAACTGAAGCTTTCTTT. Encoded protein: CASSLLPGAATEAFF.

This clonotype was observed at least ten times. The CDR3 DNA reads as TGTGCCAGCAGCCAAGGAGAAGGGGCGAGGGGCTACACCTTC. Translated: CASSQGEGARGYTF. This sequence joins TRBV3-1 and TRBJ1-2, with D possibly matching TRBD1 (5 bases). Germline CDR1 reads LGHDT; CDR2 reads YNNKEL (reference sequence). Trimming took off 1 base at V and 8 bases at J, with 14 bases between the two ends. This CDR3 spans 14 amino acids.

The CDR3 here is CASRNREDEQYF. In nucleotides, the CDR3 is TGCGCCAGCAGAAACAGGGAAGACGAGCAGTACTTC. The genes are TRBV5-1 and TRBJ2-7, with D possibly being TRBD1 (6 bases). CDR3 length: 12 amino acids. CDR1 is SGHRS and CDR2 is YFSETQ in the germline V gene. The V gene lost 5 bases and the J gene lost 5 bases, with 11 bases spanning the gap.

A few counts support this clonotype. CDR3 nucleotides: TGTGCCAGCAGTCCTAAAGGACAGGGGCTAGCCAAAAACATTCAGTACTTC. It yields the protein CASSPKGQGLAKNIQYF. V and J are TRBV27 and TRBJ2-4; 9 bases align to TRBD1. Germline trimming cut 5 bases from V and 0 bases from J; bases unmatched to any gene: 8. Germline V gene data show CDR1 as MNHEY and CDR2 as SMNVEV (reference sequence). The CDR3 is 17 amino acids.

This clonotype occurred many times. The chain combines TRBV12-3 or TRBV12-4 with TRBJ2-3, with TRBD2 matching over 13 bases. The CDR3 has 15 residues. Unmatched junction bases numbered 3, after V lost 5 bases and J lost 4 bases. The CDR3 nucleotides read TGTGCCAGCAGTCCGGGACTAGCGGGGCCAGATACGCAGTATTTT. Its translation is CASSPGLAGPDTQYF.

The V and J genes are TRBV28 and TRBJ2-7; 7 nucleotides agree with TRBD1. Looked up from germline, CDR1 is MDHEN and CDR2 is SYDVKM. Germline trimming cut 5 bases from V and 2 bases from J; bases unmatched to any gene: 9. The CDR3 spans 15 residues. The CDR3 sequence: CASSLHGTEAYEQYF. CDR3 in DNA: TGTGCCAGCAGTCTACACGGGACAGAAGCCTACGAGCAGTACTTC.

This clonotype came up many times. The V gene is TRBV2, the J gene TRBJ1-4; D call uncertain. In germline, CDR1 is SNHLY, CDR2 FYNNEI. The CDR3 contains 16 residues. Trimming took off 1 base at V and 4 bases at J, with 13 bases between the two ends. The CDR3 reads CASSEGLHRDNEKLFF. The DNA of the CDR3 is TGTGCCAGCAGTGAAGGTCTGCACCGTGATAATGAAAAACTGTTTTTT.

This clonotype was seen many times. The chain uses TRBV6-2 or TRBV6-3 and TRBJ2-2; 8 bases match TRBD2. The CDR3 covers 15 residues. V lost 3 bases to trimming and J lost 6 bases; unmatched junction nucleotides: 6. In germline, CDR1 is MNHEY, CDR2 SVGEGT. CDR3 protein: CASSYGTSQAGELFF. CDR3 nucleotide sequence: TGTGCCAGCAGTTATGGGACTAGTCAAGCCGGGGAGCTGTTTTTT.

This clonotype came up many times. The chain couples TRBV12-3 or TRBV12-4 to TRBJ2-2; TRBD1 agrees at 7 bases. This CDR3 comprises 15 residues. The V and J ends lost 6 bases and 6 bases, in that order; junction bases with no gene match: 10. The CDR3 DNA reads as TGTGCCAGCAGCGAGACAGGGAGTAGCGCCGGGGAGCTGTTTTTT. It codes for CASSETGSSAGELFF.

This clonotype was observed many times. The chain recombines TRBV18 with TRBJ2-7; 7 bases line up with TRBD1. The CDR3 contains 13 residues. Trimming took 0 bases from V and 6 from J; bases not matched to a gene: 2. Per germline, CDR1 KGHSH and CDR2 LQKENI. CDR3 sequence (DNA): TGTGCCAGCTCACCACCGGCAGGGGGCGAGCAGTACTTC. Translation gives CASSPPAGGEQYF.

This clonotype was seen just once. The rearrangement joins TRBV15 to TRBJ2-3, with TRBD2 matching over 7 bases. The CDR3 is 16 residues long. The trim removed 1 base at V and 0 bases at J, leaving 4 bases unmatched. The germline V gene has CDR1 LNHNV and CDR2 YYDKDF (reference sequence). The CDR3 spells CATSRGDYLSTDTQYF. CDR3 sequence (DNA): TGTGCCACCAGCAGAGGGGACTACCTTAGCACAGATACGCAGTATTTT.

There are many counts of this clonotype. The chain links TRBV2 to TRBJ1-2; 12 nucleotides match TRBD1. The germline gives CDR1 SNHLY, CDR2 FYNNEI. The CDR3 has 15 amino acids. The junction had 4 bases not matched to a gene; V was cut back by 0 bases and J by 8 bases. Here the CDR3 DNA reads TGTGCCAGCAGTGAAGCGGGACAGGGGGCCGGAGGCTACACCTTC. Encoded protein: CASSEAGQGAGGYTF. The full variable domain, rest sourced from reference TRBV2 and TRBJ1-2, is EPEVTQTPSHQVTQMGQEVILRCVPISNHLYFYWYRQILGQKVEFLVSFYNNEISEKSEIFDDQFSVERPDGSNFTLKIRSTKLEDSAMYFCASSEAGQGAGGYTFGSGTRLTVV.

The rearrangement uses TRBV19 and TRBJ1-1, with D unclear. V was clipped by 6 bases and J by 0 bases, with 8 bases between them. Germline CDR1 and CDR2: LNHDA and SQIVND (reference sequence). The CDR3 has 13 residues. For the CDR3, the DNA is TGTGCCAGTAGGAACAGACTGAACACTGAAGCTTTCTTT. Translated, it gives CASRNRLNTEAFF.

Many counts were recorded for this clonotype. The chain employs TRBV6-6 and TRBJ1-1; D perhaps matches TRBD1 (5 bases). V was clipped by 2 bases and J by 5 bases, with 9 bases between them. The CDR3 has 13 residues. CDR1 is MNHNY, CDR2 SVGAGI, per germline (reference sequence). The CDR3 region is CASSYEGNTEAFF. The CDR3 DNA is TGTGCCAGCAGTTACGAGGGGAATACTGAAGCTTTCTTT.

Comments on this clonotype: Being one base from a much bigger clone, this may be a read error. V is TRBV12-3 or TRBV12-4 and J is TRBJ1-2, with D possibly TRBD1 on 6 matching bases. V lost 5 bases to trimming and J lost 7 bases, with 17 bases between them. The CDR3 has 14 amino acids. The DNA for the CDR3 is TGTGCCAGCAGTCGACAAGGGGGAGTCTGTGGCTACACCTTC. Its translation is CASSRQGGVCGYTF.